The present T cell receptor (beta chain) was sequenced within a study of blood T cell repertoires in COVID-19 (dated by TCRdb to about 2020). A note on the overall study: The collaborator samples originated in the United States, Italy and Spain and spanned the acute and convalescent phases of COVID-19. Samples came from the ongoing ImmuneRACE study (first 160 participants) plus 1,254 subjects from 6 global collaborators. The material from the prospective study consisted of cDNA or gDNA derived from T cells, B-cell-depleted T cells, or PBMCs. A freely available public database, intended as a resource for researchers studying the immune response to SARS-CoV-2, is where the repertoires were released. Subjects who had been exposed to COVID-19, were actively infected with it, or had recovered from it provided the deeply sampled blood TCRbeta repertoires that made up the dataset. Nearly every sample came with metadata listing a de-identified subject ID, COVID-19 status, age in years and sex. HLA class I and class II types, where available, came from metadata supplied by the sample provider rather than from assay-based typing. Broader findings and caveats from the paper: The quantity of clinical and demographic metadata differed by source and by participant and was supplied without curation.

TCRbeta CDR3 regions were amplified from genomic DNA by means of the immunoSEQ Assay, a bias-controlled multiplex PCR. The source study handled its data this way. The number of nucleated cells in each sample was estimated from the amplification of reference gene primers within the assay. To quantify the absolute abundance of each unique TCRbeta CDR3 rearrangement, sequence reads were collapsed and filtered. Productive Simpson clonality was computed per sample as the square root of Simpson's diversity index over productive rearrangements. This is the immuneACCESS table as TCRdb keeps it, with only in-frame sequences that have V and J called. A part of the clones is gone; compared with another copy, unresolved V genes explain less than half, and the rest is unexplained. The V and J calls and the clone size are those of that table, but D and trimming were determined from the DNA. In all, the sample holds about 300,000 clones, and about 86% of those were seen once. Roughly 1.3% of the sample is held by the ten biggest clonotypes.

From V the trimming removes 4 bases and from J it removes 3 bases, while the gene matches leave 2 bases of the junction unaccounted for. Looking up the germline V gene yields CDR1 SGHRS and CDR2 YFSETQ. The CDR3, cysteine through phenylalanine, is 14 amino acids long. The only DNA kept is the CDR3, 42 bases in frame from the first base. The collaborating institutions used their own protocols to collect whole blood in K2EDTA tubes. For TCRbeta analysis, collaborator samples were shipped as frozen whole blood, as isolated PBMCs, or as DNA extracted from either sample type. To note about this clone: No antigen is known for it. Base qualities are not provided; no much larger clone lies one nucleotide away.

The TCR originated in a woman between 45 and 60 years old with acute or convalescent COVID-19. The V gene is TRBV5-1 and the J gene is TRBJ1-2; 11 bases in the middle match TRBD1. The sample consisted of peripheral blood. The CDR3 has the sequence CASSGQGADYGYTF. In nucleotide form, the sequence is TGCGCCAGCAGCGGACAGGGGGCTGACTATGGCTACACCTTC.